A single TCR beta chain is shown here with its context. This entry comes from a study of blood T cell repertoires in COVID-19. Study-wide background: Samples came from the United States, Italy and Spain, spanning acute and convalescent COVID-19. T cells, B-cell-depleted T cells, or PBMCs supplied cDNA or gDNA.

Original handling: The assay estimated nucleated cells by amplifying reference gene primers. The protocol was immunoSEQ multiplex PCR, while the TCRdb copy is restricted to in-frame clones and leaves out a portion. D and trimming were read from the DNA, whereas the V and J calls and clone size are those reported in that table. The sample has tens of thousands of clones, roughly 86% seen once. The CDR3 runs to 14 residues. From germline, CDR1 is SGHRS and CDR2 YFSETQ. V was trimmed by 0 bases and J by 5 bases, leaving 12 bases between them. The source material was peripheral blood. The receptor was isolated from a human donor in a cohort sampled during active COVID-19. The genes are TRBV5-1 and TRBJ2-7; D is undetermined. The CDR3 bases are TGCGCCAGCAGCTTGGGGCAGGTAGTGGACGAGCAGTACTTC. As protein: CASSLGQVVDEQYF.